This T cell receptor beta chain appears in the sequencing data of a study of cytomegalovirus exposure and HLA in healthy donors. Findings and limits, study-wide: A prior analysis recorded that most TCR beta V segments were productive about 87% or about 30% of the time. A missense DCLRE1C variant was associated with V- and J-gene trimming of TCR beta chains in a later analysis, and an independent cohort replicated the association.

This clone came up once. Antigen: not known. This PCR relied on a set of 60 Vbeta primers and 13 Jbeta primers. The authors' processing: An analysis performed later counted 81 million or so unique TCR beta chains (approximately 12 million of them shared). Libraries were prepared by immunoSEQ multiplex PCR; TCRdb keeps only in-frame clonotypes and omits some of them. Clonal size and the V and J genes are those of that table, whereas D and trimming came from the DNA. The sample records roughly 100,000 clones, 76% being singletons. Germline CDR1 is MNHNS and CDR2 is SASEGT. This CDR3 has 18 amino acids. Trimming removed 3 bases from V and 0 bases from J, with 18 bases in between.

Sequencing was carried out using PBMCs. This chain links TRBV6-1 with TRBJ1-5; a weak D match, TRBD1 (6 bases). This sequence was found in a man aged 40-49 years in good health and CMV-seropositive. The CDR3 DNA follows: TGTGCCAGCAGTGATGCGTATAAAGGGGGATATAGCAATCAGCCCCAGCATTTT. This encodes CASSDAYKGGYSNQPQHF.